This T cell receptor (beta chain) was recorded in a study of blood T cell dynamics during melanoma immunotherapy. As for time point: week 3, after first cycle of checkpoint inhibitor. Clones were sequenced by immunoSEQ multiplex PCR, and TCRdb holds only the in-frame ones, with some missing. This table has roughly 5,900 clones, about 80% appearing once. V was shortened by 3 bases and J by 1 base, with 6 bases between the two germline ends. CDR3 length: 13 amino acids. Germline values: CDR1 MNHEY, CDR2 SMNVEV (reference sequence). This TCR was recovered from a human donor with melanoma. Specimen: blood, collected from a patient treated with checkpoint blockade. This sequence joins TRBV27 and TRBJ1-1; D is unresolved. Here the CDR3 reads CASSLGRNTEAFF. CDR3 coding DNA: TGTGCCAGCAGTTTGGGCCGGAACACTGAAGCTTTCTTT.